This T cell receptor beta chain was identified in a study of T cell repertoires in cytomegalovirus infection. For the study at large: Use of recently identified HLA-C-restricted and well-studied HLA-B-restricted CMV epitopes was part of the study. Indicated by public TCR beta signatures were CMV infection and matching HLA type.

This clonotype has only a few counts. Its antigen remains unidentified. In TCRdb, the reads were re-called with MiXCR into one record per CDR3 protein. The sample has around 900,000 distinct CDR3 sequences; roughly a third are singletons. Findings and limits, study-wide: HLA-C-restricted, CMV-specific TCR beta clonotypes were dominant ex vivo. Using cumulative public TCR beta family frequency, the authors identified those who carried CMV together with the relevant HLA.

This sequence was found in a human donor in good health (CMV status not recorded). Some clones in this sample may be carry-over from other donors' samples. Sequences were derived from cultured CD8+ T cells from PBMCs, sampled from culture after CMV antigen stimulation.

CDR3 loop: CASSPGEDTIYF. CDR3 in DNA: TGTGCCAGCAGTCCCGGCGAGGACACCATATATTTT. This chain joins TRBV12-3 or TRBV12-4 and TRBJ1-3; D unresolved. V lost 5 bases, J lost 8 bases, and 10 bases lay in between. The length of the CDR3 is 12 residues.